The TCR beta chain described here comes from a study of blood T cell repertoires in COVID-19. The wider study: Some COVID-19 samples were acute and others convalescent; all came from the United States, Italy and Spain. Sample material is recorded as cDNA or gDNA derived from T cells, B-cell-depleted T cells, or PBMCs.

Using immunoSEQ multiplex PCR, the repertoire was profiled, and TCRdb retains in-frame clones only, with some absent. The table has about 160,000 clones, 85% seen once; the top ten hold roughly 5%. Germline lookup yields CDR1 LNHDA and CDR2 SQIVND (reference sequence). The CDR3 extends over 13 amino acids. V was clipped by 6 bases and J by 5 bases, with 11 bases between them. The chain joins TRBV19 to TRBJ2-1; D perhaps matches TRBD2 (7 bases). The TCR sequence derives from a woman aged 45-60 years with COVID-19, enrolled during active disease. The material sequenced was peripheral blood. The CDR3 DNA reads TGTGCCAGTAGGTGGGGGGGCGACAATGAGCAGTTCTTC. Its translation: CASRWGGDNEQFF.